The clone carrying this T cell receptor (beta chain) showed up many times. The antigen remains undetermined. Read coverage stops 3 residues before the CDR3 terminus; the germline J gene supplies the remainder. The sample originates from a study of T cell clonality in common variable immunodeficiency. Findings and caveats of the study: Fewer TCRbeta clones were shared among CVID subjects than controls. CVID subjects showed higher TCRbeta clonality than healthy controls.

Clones were read by immunoSEQ multiplex PCR, and TCRdb kept only the in-frame ones, dropping some. The record shows about 43,000 clones for this sample, with no singletons present. From germline, CDR1 is LNHDA and CDR2 SQIVND (reference sequence). V lost 3 bases to trimming and J lost 6 bases; unmatched junction nucleotides: 15. The CDR3 totals 17 residues. The origin of this receptor is a person aged 18 to 75 in good health. The sample taken for sequencing was peripheral blood mononuclear cells. The J gene is TRBJ1-2, the V gene TRBV19, with 8 positions matching TRBD1. The sequenced part of the CDR3 DNA is TGTGCCAGTAGTATCGCAACAACAGGGGGGATAAGGGATGGC. As protein: CASSIATTGGIRDG. The CDR3 in full is CASSIATTGGIRDGYTF.